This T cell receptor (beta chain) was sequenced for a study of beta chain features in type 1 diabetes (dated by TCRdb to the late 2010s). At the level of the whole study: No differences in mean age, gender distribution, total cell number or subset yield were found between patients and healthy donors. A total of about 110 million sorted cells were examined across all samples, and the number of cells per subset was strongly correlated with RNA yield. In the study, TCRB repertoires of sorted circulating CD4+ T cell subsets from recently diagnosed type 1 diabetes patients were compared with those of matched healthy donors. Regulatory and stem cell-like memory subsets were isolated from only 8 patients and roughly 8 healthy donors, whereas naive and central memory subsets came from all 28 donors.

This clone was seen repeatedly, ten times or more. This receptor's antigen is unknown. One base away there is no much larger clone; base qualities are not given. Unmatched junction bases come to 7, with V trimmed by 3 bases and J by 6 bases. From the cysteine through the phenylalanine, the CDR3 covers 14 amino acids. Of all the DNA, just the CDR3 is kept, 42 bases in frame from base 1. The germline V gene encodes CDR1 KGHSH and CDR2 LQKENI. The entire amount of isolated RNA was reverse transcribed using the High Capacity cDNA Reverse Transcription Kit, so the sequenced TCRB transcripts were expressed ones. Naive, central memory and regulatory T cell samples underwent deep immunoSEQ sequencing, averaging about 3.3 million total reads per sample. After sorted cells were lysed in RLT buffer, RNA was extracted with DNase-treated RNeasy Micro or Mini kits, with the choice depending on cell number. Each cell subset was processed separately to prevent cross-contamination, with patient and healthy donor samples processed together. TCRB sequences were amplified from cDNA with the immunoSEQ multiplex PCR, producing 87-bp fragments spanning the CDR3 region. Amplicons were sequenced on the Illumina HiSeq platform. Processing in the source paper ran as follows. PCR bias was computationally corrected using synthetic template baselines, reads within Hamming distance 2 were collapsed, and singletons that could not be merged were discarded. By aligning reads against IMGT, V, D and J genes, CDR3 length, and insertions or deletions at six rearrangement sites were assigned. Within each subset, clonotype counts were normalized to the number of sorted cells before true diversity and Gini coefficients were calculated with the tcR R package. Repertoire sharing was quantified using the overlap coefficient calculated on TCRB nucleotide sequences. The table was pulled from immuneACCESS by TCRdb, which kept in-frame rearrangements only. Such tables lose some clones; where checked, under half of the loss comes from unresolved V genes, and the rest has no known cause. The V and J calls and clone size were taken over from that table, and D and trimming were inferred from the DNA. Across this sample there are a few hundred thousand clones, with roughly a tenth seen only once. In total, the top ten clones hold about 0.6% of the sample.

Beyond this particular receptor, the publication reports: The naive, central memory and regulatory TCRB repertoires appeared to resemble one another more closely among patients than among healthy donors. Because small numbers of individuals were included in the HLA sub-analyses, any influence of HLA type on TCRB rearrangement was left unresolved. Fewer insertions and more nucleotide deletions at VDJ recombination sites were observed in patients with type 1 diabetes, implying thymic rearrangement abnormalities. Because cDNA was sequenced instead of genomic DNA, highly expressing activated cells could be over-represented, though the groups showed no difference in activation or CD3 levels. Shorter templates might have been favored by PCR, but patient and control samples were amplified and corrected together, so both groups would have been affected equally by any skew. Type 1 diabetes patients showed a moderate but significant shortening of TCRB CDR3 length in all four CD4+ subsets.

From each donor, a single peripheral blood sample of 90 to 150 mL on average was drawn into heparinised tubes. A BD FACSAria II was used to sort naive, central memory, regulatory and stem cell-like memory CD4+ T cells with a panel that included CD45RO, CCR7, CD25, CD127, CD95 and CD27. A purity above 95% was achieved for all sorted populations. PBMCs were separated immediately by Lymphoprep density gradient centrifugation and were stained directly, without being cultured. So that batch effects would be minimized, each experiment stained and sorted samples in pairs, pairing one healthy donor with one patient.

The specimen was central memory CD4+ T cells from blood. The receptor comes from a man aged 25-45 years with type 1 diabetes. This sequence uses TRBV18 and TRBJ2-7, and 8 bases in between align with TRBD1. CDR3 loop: CASSPRTGLGEQYF. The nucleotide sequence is TGTGCCAGCTCACCCCGGACAGGGTTAGGCGAGCAGTACTTC.